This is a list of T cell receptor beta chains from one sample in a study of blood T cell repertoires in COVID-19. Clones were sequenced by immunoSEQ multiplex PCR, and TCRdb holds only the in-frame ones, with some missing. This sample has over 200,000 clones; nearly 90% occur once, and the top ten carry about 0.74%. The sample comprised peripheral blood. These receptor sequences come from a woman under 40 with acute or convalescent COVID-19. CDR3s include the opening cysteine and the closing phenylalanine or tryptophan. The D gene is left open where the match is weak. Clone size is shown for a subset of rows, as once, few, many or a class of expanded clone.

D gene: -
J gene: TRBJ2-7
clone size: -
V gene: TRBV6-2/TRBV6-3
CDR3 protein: CASSYRGGSSIIYEQYF
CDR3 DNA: TGTGCCAGCAGTTACAGGGGAGGATCATCTATCATCTACGAGCAGTACTTC

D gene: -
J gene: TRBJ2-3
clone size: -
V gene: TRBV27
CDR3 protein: CASSLSSGSTDTQYF
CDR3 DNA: TGTGCCAGCAGTTTATCTAGCGGTAGCACAGATACGCAGTATTTT

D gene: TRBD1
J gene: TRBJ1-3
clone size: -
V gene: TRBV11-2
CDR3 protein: CASSLGTGSGNTIYF
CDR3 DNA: TGTGCCAGCAGCTTAGGGACAGGCTCTGGAAACACCATATATTTT

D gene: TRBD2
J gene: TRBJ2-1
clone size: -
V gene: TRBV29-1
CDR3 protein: CSVAGLAGVGEQFF
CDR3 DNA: TGCAGCGTTGCGGGACTAGCGGGAGTTGGCGAGCAGTTCTTC

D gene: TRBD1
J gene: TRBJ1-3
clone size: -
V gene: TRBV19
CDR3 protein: CASSVRDRVGNTIYF
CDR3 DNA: TGTGCCAGTAGTGTCCGGGACAGGGTCGGAAACACCATATATTTT

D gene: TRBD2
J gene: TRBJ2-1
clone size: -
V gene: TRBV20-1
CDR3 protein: CSASIAGGLYNEQFF
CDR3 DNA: TGCAGTGCTAGTATAGCGGGAGGTCTATACAATGAGCAGTTCTTC

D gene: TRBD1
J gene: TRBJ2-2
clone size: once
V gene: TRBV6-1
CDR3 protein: CASSEMGQFYGELFF
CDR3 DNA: TGTGCCAGCAGTGAAATGGGACAGTTTTACGGGGAGCTGTTTTTT

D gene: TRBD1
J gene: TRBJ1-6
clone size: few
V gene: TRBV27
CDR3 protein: CASSLIGTGESPLHF
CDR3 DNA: TGTGCCAGCAGTTTAATAGGGACAGGGGAGTCACCCCTCCACTTT

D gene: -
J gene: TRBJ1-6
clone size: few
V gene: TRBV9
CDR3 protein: CASSTGQSSYNSPLHF
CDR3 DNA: TGTGCCAGCAGTACCGGACAGAGCTCCTATAATTCACCCCTCCACTTT

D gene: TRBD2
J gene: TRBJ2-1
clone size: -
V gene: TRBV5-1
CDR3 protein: CASSPSGLAPHNEQFF
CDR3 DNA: TGCGCCAGCAGTCCATCGGGACTAGCCCCCCACAATGAGCAGTTCTTC

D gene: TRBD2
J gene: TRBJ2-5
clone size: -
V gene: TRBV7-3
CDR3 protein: CASSASGSVLSGTQYF
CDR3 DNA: TGTGCCAGCAGCGCTAGCGGAAGCGTTCTCAGCGGGACCCAGTACTTC

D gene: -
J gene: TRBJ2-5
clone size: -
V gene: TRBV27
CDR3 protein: CASSSGLIQETQYF
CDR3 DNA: TGTGCCAGCAGTTCCGGACTGATCCAAGAGACCCAGTACTTC

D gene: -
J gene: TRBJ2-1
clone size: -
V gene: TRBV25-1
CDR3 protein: CASTKTGDEQFF
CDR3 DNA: TGTGCCAGCACCAAAACGGGAGATGAGCAGTTCTTC

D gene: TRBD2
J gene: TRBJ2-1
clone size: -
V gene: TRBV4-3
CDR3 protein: CASSQDGSGRKHNEQFF
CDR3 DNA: TGCGCCAGCAGCCAAGACGGTAGCGGGAGGAAACACAATGAGCAGTTCTTC

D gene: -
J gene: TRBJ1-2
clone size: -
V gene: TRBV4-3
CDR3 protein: CASSQLQGSSSFYGYTF
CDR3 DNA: TGCGCCAGCAGCCAATTACAGGGTTCTTCCTCTTTCTATGGCTACACCTTC

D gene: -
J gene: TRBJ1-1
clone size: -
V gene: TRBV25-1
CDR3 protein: CASGTGYTEAFF
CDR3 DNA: TGTGCCAGCGGTACAGGGTACACTGAAGCTTTCTTT

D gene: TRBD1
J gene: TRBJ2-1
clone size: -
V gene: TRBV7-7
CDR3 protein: CASSSGQGAYNEQFF
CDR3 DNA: TGTGCCAGCAGCTCTGGACAGGGGGCGTACAATGAGCAGTTCTTC

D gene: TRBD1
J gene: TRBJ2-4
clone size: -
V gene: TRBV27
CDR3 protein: CASSLGQGLAKNIQYF
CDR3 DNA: TGTGCCAGCAGCCTGGGACAGGGGCTAGCCAAAAACATTCAGTACTTC

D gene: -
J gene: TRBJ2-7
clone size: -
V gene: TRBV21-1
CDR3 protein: CASSKDRTGGPYEQYF
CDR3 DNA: TGTGCCAGCAGCAAAGACAGGACAGGGGGACCCTACGAGCAGTACTTC

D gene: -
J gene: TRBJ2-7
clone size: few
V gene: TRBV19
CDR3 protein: CASSTLRRGSDEQYF
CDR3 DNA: TGTGCCAGTAGTACTCTCCGGAGGGGCAGCGACGAGCAGTACTTC

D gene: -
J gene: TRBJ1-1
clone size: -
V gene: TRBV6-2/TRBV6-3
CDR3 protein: CASSYPGGEAFF
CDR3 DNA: TGTGCCAGCAGTTACCCCGGTGGTGAAGCTTTCTTT

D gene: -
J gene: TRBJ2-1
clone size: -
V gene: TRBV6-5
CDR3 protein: CASHFGYNEQFF
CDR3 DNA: TGTGCCAGCCATTTCGGGTACAATGAGCAGTTCTTC

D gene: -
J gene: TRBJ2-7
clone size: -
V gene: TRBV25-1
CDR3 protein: CASSDGGAREQYF
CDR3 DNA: TGTGCCAGCAGTGATGGGGGGGCGAGGGAGCAGTACTTC

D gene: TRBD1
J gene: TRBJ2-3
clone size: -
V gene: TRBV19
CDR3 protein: CASSIDWVGQGEDTQYF
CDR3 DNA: TGTGCCAGTAGTATAGATTGGGTTGGACAGGGCGAAGATACGCAGTATTTT

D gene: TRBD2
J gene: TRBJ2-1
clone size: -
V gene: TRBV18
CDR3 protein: CASSPKTSGPNEQFF
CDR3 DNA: TGTGCCAGCTCACCAAAGACTAGCGGGCCTAATGAGCAGTTCTTC

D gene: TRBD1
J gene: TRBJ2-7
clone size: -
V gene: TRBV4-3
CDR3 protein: CASSQDNTGTGPYEQYF
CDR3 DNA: TGCGCCAGCAGCCAAGATAACACCGGGACAGGGCCCTACGAGCAGTACTTC

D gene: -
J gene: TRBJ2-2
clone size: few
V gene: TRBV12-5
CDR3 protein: CASGWSTGELFF
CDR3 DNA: TGTGCTAGTGGTTGGAGCACCGGGGAGCTGTTTTTT

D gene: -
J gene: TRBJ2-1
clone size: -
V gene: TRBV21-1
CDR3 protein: CASSKAIRDNEQFF
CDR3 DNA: TGTGCCAGCAGCAAAGCGATCCGGGACAATGAGCAGTTCTTC

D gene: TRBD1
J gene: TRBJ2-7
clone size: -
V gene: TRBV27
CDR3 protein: CASSSQGIGYEQYF
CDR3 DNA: TGTGCCAGCAGTTCACAGGGGATAGGTTACGAGCAGTACTTC

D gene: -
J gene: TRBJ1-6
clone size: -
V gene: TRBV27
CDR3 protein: CASRGSSYNSPLHF
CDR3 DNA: TGTGCCAGTAGGGGGAGCTCCTATAATTCACCCCTCCACTTT

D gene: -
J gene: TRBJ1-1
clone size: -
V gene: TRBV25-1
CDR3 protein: CASSEEGARLGIFF
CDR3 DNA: TGTGCCAGCAGTGAAGAGGGAGCGAGGCTTGGCATATTCTTT

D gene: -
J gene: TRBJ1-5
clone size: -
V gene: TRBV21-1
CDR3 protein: CASSRGTGYSSNQPQHF
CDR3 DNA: TGTGCCAGCAGCAGAGGGACAGGATATTCTAGCAATCAGCCCCAGCATTTT

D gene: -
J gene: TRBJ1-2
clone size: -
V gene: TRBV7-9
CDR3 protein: CASSLAQGFEGYTF
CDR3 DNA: TGTGCCAGCAGCTTAGCGCAGGGTTTCGAGGGCTACACCTTC

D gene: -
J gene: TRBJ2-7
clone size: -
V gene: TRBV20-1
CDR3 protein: CSASNDLGLSYEQYF
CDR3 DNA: TGCAGTGCTAGTAATGATCTTGGACTATCCTACGAGCAGTACTTC

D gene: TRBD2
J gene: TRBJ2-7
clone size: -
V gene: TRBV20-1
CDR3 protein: CSASPLAGGSYEQYF
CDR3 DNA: TGCAGTGCTAGTCCTTTAGCGGGAGGCTCCTACGAGCAGTACTTC

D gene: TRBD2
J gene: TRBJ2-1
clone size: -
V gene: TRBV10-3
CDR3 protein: CAISGGGLADVYNEQFF
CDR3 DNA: TGTGCCATCAGTGGGGGCGGGCTAGCGGATGTCTACAATGAGCAGTTCTTC

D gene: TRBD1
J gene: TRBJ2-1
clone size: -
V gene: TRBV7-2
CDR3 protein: CASSLTGGYNEQFF
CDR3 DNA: TGTGCCAGCAGCCTAACAGGGGGGTACAATGAGCAGTTCTTC

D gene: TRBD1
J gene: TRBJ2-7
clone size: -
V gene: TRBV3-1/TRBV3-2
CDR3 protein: CASSQATRQGYHEQYF
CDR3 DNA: TGTGCCAGCAGCCAAGCGACCCGACAGGGTTACCACGAGCAGTACTTC

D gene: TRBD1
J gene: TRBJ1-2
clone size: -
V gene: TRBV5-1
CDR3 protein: CASSPSPGQNYGYTF
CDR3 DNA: TGCGCCAGCAGCCCTTCCCCGGGACAGAACTATGGCTACACCTTC

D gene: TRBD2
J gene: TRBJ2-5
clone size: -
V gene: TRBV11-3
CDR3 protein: CASSKRASGEQETQYF
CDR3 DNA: TGTGCCAGCAGCAAGAGGGCTAGCGGAGAACAAGAGACCCAGTACTTC

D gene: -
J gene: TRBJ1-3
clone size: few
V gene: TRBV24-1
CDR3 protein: CATSDHRVGGNTIYF
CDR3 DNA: TGTGCCACCAGTGATCACAGGGTTGGTGGAAACACCATATATTTT

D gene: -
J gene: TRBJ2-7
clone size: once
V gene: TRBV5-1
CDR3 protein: CASSLIAEKVF
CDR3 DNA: TGCGCCAGCAGCTTGATAGCGGAGAAGGTCTTC

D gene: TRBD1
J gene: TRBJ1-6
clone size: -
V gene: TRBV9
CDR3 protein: CASSSTGADSPLHF
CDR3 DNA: TGTGCCAGCAGCTCAACAGGGGCTGATTCACCCCTCCACTTT

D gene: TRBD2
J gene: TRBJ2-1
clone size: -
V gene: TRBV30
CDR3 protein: CAWTAGAREQFF
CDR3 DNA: TGTGCCTGGACAGCGGGAGCGCGTGAGCAGTTCTTC

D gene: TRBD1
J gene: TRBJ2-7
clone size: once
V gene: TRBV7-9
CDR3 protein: CASSAGTGVWYEQYF
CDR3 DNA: TGTGCCAGCAGCGCAGGGACAGGGGTATGGTACGAGCAGTACTTC

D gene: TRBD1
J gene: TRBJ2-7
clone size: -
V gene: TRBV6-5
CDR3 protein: CASTRTGSSYEQYF
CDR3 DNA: TGTGCCAGCACCAGGACAGGGAGCTCCTACGAGCAGTACTTC

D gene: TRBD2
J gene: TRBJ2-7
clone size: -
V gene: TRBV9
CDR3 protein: CASSVAPSRTRLYEQYF
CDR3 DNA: TGTGCCAGCAGCGTAGCCCCAAGTAGGACTAGACTCTACGAGCAGTACTTC

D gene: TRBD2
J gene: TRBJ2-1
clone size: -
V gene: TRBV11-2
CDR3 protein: CASSNGLAGMNNEQFF
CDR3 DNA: TGTGCCAGCAGCAATGGACTAGCGGGAATGAACAATGAGCAGTTCTTC

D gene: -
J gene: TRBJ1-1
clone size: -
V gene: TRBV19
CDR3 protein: CASSMANTEAFF
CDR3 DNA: TGTGCCAGTAGTATGGCCAACACTGAAGCTTTCTTT

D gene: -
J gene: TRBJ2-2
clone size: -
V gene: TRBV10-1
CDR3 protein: CASSNKNTGELFF
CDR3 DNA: TGCGCCAGCAGCAACAAGAACACCGGGGAGCTGTTTTTT

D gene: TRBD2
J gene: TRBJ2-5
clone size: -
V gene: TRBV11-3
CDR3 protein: CASSFYGGRAQETQYF
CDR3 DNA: TGTGCCAGCAGCTTCTATGGCGGGAGGGCCCAAGAGACCCAGTACTTC

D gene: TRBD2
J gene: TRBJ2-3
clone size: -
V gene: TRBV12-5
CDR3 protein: CASGLVGGTDTQYF
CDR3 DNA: TGTGCTAGTGGTTTGGTGGGAGGGACAGATACGCAGTATTTT

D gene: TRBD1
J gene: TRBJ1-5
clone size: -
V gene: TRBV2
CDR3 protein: CASSEGTGGGQPQHF
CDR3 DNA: TGTGCCAGCAGTGAAGGGACAGGGGGCGGTCAGCCCCAGCATTTT

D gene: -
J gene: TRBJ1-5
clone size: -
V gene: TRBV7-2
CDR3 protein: CASSLAGGPRGQPQHF
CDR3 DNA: TGTGCCAGCAGCTTAGCGGGAGGGCCCCGGGGACAGCCCCAGCATTTT

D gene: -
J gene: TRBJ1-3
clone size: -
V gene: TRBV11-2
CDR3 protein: CASSIRLGGFGNTIYF
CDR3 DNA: TGTGCCAGCAGCATACGACTTGGGGGGTTTGGGAACACCATATATTTT

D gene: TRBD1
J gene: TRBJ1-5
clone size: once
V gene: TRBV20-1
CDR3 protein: CSASSAGGGGNQPQHF
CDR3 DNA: TGCAGTGCTAGTTCGGCAGGGGGCGGTGGCAATCAGCCCCAGCATTTT

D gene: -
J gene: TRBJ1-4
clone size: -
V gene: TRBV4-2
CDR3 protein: CASSPYGEAGVNEKLFF
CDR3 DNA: TGTGCCAGCAGCCCCTATGGAGAGGCGGGAGTTAATGAAAAACTGTTTTTT

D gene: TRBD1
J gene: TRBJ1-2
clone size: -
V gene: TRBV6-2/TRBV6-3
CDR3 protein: CASSRTGAYGYTF
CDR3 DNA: TGTGCCAGCAGCCGAACAGGGGCCTATGGCTACACCTTC

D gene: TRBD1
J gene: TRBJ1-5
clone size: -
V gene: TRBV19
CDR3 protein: CASSINRGNQPQHF
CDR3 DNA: TGTGCCAGTAGTATTAACAGGGGTAATCAGCCCCAGCATTTT